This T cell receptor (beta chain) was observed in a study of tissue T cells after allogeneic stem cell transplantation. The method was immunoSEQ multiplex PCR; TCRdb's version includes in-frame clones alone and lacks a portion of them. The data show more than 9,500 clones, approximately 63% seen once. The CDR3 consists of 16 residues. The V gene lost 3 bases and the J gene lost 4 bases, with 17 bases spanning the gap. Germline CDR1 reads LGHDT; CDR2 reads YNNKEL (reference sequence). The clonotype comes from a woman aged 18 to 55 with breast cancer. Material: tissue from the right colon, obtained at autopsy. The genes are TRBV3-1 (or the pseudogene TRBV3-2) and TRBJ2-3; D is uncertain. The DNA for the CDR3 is TGTGCCAGCAGCCATTATCATCCCCCGGCAGCAGATACGCAGTATTTT. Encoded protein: CASSHYHPPAADTQYF.